This record covers a single T cell receptor beta chain. What it binds is not known. Per the germline V gene, CDR1 is SGHTA and CDR2 is FQGTGA. CDR3 size: 13 residues. V gave up 5 bases and J gave up 8 bases, with 14 bases separating them. PCR primers comprised 60 Vbeta and 13 Jbeta primers. Sequencing was performed with immunoSEQ multiplex PCR; in TCRdb, only in-frame clones are kept and a portion is missing. The top ten hold approximately 10% of the sample, which has about 120,000 clones, around four fifths seen once. This sample was taken from a study of cytomegalovirus exposure and HLA in healthy donors. Study-wide context: Findings of an earlier analysis included 90 million to 120 million unique TCR beta sequences from 200 million or so T cells.

Findings and limits, study-wide: Among the sequence variants, a highly shared cluster was likely an artifact of sequencing. Other equally common chains were less clonally expanded than HLA-associated TCR beta chains, a later analysis showed.

The sample comprised PBMCs. This receptor was taken from a man under 40 in good health and CMV-seropositive. J is TRBJ2-3 and V is TRBV7-3, with unresolved D. The DNA for the CDR3 is TGTGCCAGCAGCCCCGCCGGTACTGCTACGCAGTATTTT. It encodes CASSPAGTATQYF.